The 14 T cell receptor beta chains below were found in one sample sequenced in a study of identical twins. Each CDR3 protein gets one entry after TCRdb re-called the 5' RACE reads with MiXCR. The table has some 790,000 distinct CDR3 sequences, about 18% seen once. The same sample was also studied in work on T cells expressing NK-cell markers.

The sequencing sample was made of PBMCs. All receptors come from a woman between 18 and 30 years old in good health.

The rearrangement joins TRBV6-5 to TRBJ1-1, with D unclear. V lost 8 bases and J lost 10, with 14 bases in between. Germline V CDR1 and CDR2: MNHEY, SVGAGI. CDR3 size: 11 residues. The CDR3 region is CASSILGRAFF. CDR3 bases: TGTGCCAGCTCCATCCTGGGGAGAGCTTTCTTT.

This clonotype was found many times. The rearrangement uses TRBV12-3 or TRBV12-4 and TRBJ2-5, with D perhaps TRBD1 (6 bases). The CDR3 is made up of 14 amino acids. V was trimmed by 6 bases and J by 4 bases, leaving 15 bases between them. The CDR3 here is CASRDTGHGETQYF. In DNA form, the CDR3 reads TGTGCCAGCAGGGATACGGGACATGGAGAGACCCAGTACTTC.

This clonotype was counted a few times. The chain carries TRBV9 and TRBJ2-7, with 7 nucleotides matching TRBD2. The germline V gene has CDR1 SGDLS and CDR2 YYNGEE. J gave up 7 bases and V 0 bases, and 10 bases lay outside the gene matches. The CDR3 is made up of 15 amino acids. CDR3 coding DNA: TGTGCCAGCAGCGTAGAAGCGGGGTCCCCTCTGGAGCAGTACTTC. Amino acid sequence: CASSVEAGSPLEQYF.

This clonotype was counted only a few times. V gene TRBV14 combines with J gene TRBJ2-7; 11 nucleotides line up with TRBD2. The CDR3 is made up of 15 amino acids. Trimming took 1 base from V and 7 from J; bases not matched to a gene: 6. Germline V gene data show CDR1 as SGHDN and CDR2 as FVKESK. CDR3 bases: TGTGCCAGCAGCCAAGCCATTAGCGGGAGGGGTGAGCAGTACTTC. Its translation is CASSQAISGRGEQYF.

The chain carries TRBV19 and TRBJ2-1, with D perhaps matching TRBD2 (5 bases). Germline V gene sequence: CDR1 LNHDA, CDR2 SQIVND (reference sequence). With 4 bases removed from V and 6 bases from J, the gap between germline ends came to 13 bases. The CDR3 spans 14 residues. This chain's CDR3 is CASSTDSARNEQFF. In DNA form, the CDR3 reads TGTGCCAGTAGTACGGACTCGGCCCGCAATGAGCAGTTCTTC.

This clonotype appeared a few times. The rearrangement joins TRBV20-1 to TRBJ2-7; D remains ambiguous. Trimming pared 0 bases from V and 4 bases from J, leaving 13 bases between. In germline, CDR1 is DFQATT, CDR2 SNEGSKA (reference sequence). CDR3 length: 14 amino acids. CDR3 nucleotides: TGCAGTGCTAGAGAGCCTAGGTTAGGTTACGAGCAGTACTTC. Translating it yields CSAREPRLGYEQYF.

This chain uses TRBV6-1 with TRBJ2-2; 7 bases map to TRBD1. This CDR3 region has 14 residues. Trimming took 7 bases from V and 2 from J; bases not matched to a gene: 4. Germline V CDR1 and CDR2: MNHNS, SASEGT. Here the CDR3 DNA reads TGTGCCAGCAAGGACAGGATCAACACCGGGGAGCTGTTTTTT. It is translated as CASKDRINTGELFF.

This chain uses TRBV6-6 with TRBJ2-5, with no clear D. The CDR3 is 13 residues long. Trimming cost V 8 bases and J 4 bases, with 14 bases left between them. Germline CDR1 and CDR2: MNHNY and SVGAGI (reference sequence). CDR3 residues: CASERAIGETQYF. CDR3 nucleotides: TGTGCCAGCGAACGAGCAATTGGAGAGACCCAGTACTTC.

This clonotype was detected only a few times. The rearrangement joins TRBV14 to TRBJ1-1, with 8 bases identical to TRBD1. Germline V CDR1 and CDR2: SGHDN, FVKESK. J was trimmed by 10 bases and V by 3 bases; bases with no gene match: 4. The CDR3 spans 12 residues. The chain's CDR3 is CASSQDRVAAFF. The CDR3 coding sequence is TGTGCCAGCAGCCAGGACAGGGTTGCAGCTTTCTTT.

CDR3 bases: TGTGCCAGCAGTTACATTCGGCGGGAGGGCCGAGGGACCCAGTACTTC. Its translation is CASSYIRREGRGTQYF. The chain joins TRBV6-5 to TRBJ2-5, with 9 bases identical to TRBD2. The CDR3 covers 16 residues. Germline CDR1 and CDR2: MNHEY and SVGAGI. With 2 bases clipped from V and 7 bases from J, the junction kept 11 bases outside the gene matches.

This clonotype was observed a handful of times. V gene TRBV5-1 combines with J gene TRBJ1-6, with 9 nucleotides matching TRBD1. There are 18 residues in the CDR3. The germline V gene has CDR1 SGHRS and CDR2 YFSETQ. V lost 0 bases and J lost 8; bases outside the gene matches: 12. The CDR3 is CASSLAVLGQGWDSPLHF. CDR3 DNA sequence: TGCGCCAGCAGCTTGGCCGTCTTGGGACAGGGATGGGATTCACCCCTCCACTTT.

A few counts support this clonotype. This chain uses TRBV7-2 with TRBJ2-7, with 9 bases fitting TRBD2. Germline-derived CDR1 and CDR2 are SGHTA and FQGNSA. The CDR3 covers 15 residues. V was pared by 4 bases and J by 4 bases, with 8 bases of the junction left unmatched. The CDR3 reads CASSSNGLANYEQYF. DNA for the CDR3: TGTGCCAGCAGCTCGAATGGACTAGCGAATTACGAGCAGTACTTC. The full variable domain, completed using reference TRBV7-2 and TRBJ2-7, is GAGVSQSPSNKVTEKGKDVELRCDPISGHTALYWYRQSLGQGLEFLIYFQGNSAPDKSGLPSDRFSAERTGGSVSTLTIQRTQQEDSAVYLCASSSNGLANYEQYFGPGTRLTVT.

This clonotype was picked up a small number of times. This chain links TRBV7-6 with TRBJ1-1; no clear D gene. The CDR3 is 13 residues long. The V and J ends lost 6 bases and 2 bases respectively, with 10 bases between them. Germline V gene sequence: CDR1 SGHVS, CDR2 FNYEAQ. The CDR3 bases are TGTGCCAGCAGTGCCCAGCCAAACACTGAAGCTTTCTTT. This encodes CASSAQPNTEAFF.

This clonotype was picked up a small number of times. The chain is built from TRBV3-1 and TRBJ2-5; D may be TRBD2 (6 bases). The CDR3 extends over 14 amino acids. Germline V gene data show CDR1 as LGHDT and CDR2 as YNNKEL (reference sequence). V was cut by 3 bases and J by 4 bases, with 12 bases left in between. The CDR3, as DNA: TGTGCCAGCAGCCATAGGCGGGGTGTAGAGACCCAGTACTTC. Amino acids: CASSHRRGVETQYF.